Following are 32 T cell receptor beta chains from one sample sequenced in a study of shared clonotypes between healthy human individuals. Some clones are missing from TCRdb's copy, which holds only in-frame ones; the method was immunoSEQ multiplex PCR. This repertoire shows about 1,500,000 clones, around 97% found once; its top ten account for approximately 1%. The sequenced material came from naive CD4+ T cells sorted from blood. The subset is: CD45RA+ positively selected. These receptors came from a man aged 25-45 years in good health.

The CDR3 reads CSVEEMGVFGENTEAFF. The CDR3 bases are TGCAGCGTTGAAGAGATGGGTGTCTTTGGGGAGAACACTGAAGCTTTCTTT. This chain links TRBV29-1 with TRBJ1-1; unclear D gene. The CDR3 has 17 residues. Trimming left V 0 bases short and J 1 base short, with 18 bases between. Germline V gene lookup returns CDR1 SQVTM and CDR2 ANQGSEA.

This clone appeared a single time. The rearrangement joins TRBV5-1 to TRBJ2-7; TRBD2 agrees at 10 bases. The ends lost 5 bases at V and 6 bases at J; junction bases unmatched: 2. The CDR3 has 12 amino acids. Germline CDR1 is SGHRS and CDR2 is YFSETQ. The CDR3 spells CASRIAGGEQYF. CDR3 sequence (DNA): TGCGCCAGCAGAATAGCGGGAGGCGAGCAGTACTTC.

V and J are TRBV9 and TRBJ2-3; maybe TRBD2 (6 bases). The CDR3 extends over 14 amino acids. Germline V CDR1 and CDR2: SGDLS, YYNGEE. V dropped 0 bases and J dropped 9 bases, with 14 bases sitting between them. The CDR3 DNA is TGTGCCAGCAGCGTAGAACTAGCACTTGGGACGCAGTATTTT. As protein: CASSVELALGTQYF. Based on the CDR3 plus reference TRBV9 and TRBJ2-3, the full variable domain is DSGVTQTPKHLITATGQRVTLRCSPRSGDLSVYWYQQSLDQGLQFLIQYYNGEERAKGNILERFSAQQFPDLHSELNLSSLELGDSALYFCASSVELALGTQYFGPGTRLTVL.

This chain links TRBV6-5 with TRBJ2-7; perhaps TRBD1 as D (6 bases). The CDR3 is made up of 16 amino acids. Deletions cut 4 bases from V and 4 bases from J, with 20 bases between. CDR1 is MNHEY and CDR2 is SVGAGI in the germline V gene. The CDR3 is CASSLSSGQREYEQYF. The DNA for the CDR3 is TGTGCCAGCAGTTTATCTTCAGGACAGCGAGAATACGAGCAGTACTTC.

The gene calls are TRBV28 and TRBJ2-1; tentatively, D is TRBD1 or TRBD2 (6 bases each). Trimming stripped 9 bases from V and 8 bases from J, with 23 bases between. This CDR3 comprises 15 residues. CDR1 is MDHEN and CDR2 is SYDVKM in the germline V gene. CDR3 nucleotides: TGTGCCAGTGCACTAGGGGGTATCGGGAGCTATGAGCAGTTCTTC. Amino acids: CASALGGIGSYEQFF.

Comment on this clone: At one boundary the junction diverges from the germline segment, which might be a read error. The V call is TRBV28, the J call TRBJ2-1, with unresolved D. The CDR3 spans 12 residues. CDR1 and CDR2 (germline): MDHEN, SYDVKM. Here the CDR3 reads CASSDLRPVVLF. CDR3 nucleotides: TGTGCCAGCAGTGATCTTCGCCCCGTGGTGCTCTTC.

V gene TRBV6-6 combines with J gene TRBJ2-5, with D unresolved. Trimming left V 6 bases short and J 6 bases short, with 8 bases between. In germline, CDR1 is MNHNY, CDR2 SVGAGI (reference sequence). CDR3 size: 11 residues. CDR3 amino acids: CASRISKTQYF. CDR3 nucleotide sequence: TGTGCCAGCAGGATTTCGAAGACCCAGTACTTC.

The V gene is TRBV7-9, the J gene TRBJ2-7, with D uncertain. V was cut by 3 bases and J by 3 bases, with 12 bases left in between. CDR1 and CDR2 (germline): SEHNR, FQNEAQ (reference sequence). The CDR3 contains 14 residues. CDR3 in DNA: TGTGCCAGCAGCTTTGAGGCAGCTTACTACGAGCAGTACTTC. It yields the protein CASSFEAAYYEQYF.

As regards this clone: At the DNA level, this CDR3 is encoded by other sequences in the same sample as well. J is TRBJ2-7 and V is TRBV6-6; D might be TRBD1 (5 bases). The CDR3 extends over 14 amino acids. Trimming pared 0 bases from V and 3 bases from J, leaving 9 bases between. Germline CDR1 MNHNY, CDR2 SVGAGI (reference sequence). CDR3 bases: TGTGCCAGCAGTTACTCAGGGGCCCTCTACGAGCAGTACTTC. The encoded protein is CASSYSGALYEQYF.

A single count supports this clone. The genes are TRBV19 and TRBJ1-1, with 8 bases identical to TRBD1. CDR3 length equals 14 residues. V shed 5 bases, J shed 1 base, and the junction held 3 bases outside the gene matches. In germline, CDR1 is LNHDA, CDR2 SQIVND (reference sequence). This CDR3 is CASSQDRGNTEAFF. CDR3 nucleotides: TGTGCCAGTAGTCAAGACAGGGGGAACACTGAAGCTTTCTTT. Looking up the rest from reference TRBV19 and TRBJ1-1 gives the full variable domain: DGGITQSPKYLFRKEGQNVTLSCEQNLNHDAMYWYRQDPGQGLRLIYYSQIVNDFQKGDIAEGYSVSREKKESFPLTVTSAQKNPTAFYLCASSQDRGNTEAFFGQGTRLTVV.

As regards this clone: The same CDR3 also results from other DNA sequences found in this sample. The V call is TRBV6-1, the J call TRBJ2-7, with D hard to call. V was shortened by 4 bases and J by 2 bases, with 3 bases between the two germline ends. Germline lookup yields CDR1 MNHNS and CDR2 SASEGT. The CDR3 extends over 11 amino acids. CDR3: CASSAAYEQYF. CDR3 nucleotides: TGTGCCAGCAGTGCGGCCTACGAGCAGTACTTC.

This rearrangement joins TRBV4-1 to TRBJ2-1, with 7 bases lining up with TRBD2. The J segment lost 5 bases and the V segment lost 1 base, leaving 8 bases of the junction unmatched. Looked up from germline, CDR1 is MGHRA and CDR2 is YSYEKL. CDR3 length: 16 amino acids. In DNA, the CDR3 is TGCGCCAGCAGCCAAGTAGGGCTAGCGGAGAACAATGAGCAGTTCTTC. As protein: CASSQVGLAENNEQFF.

The V gene is TRBV19, the J gene TRBJ2-5; D may be TRBD2 (6 bases). Germline CDR1 and CDR2: LNHDA and SQIVND (reference sequence). The CDR3 has 12 amino acids. The V end was cut by 3 bases, the J end by 9 bases, with 11 bases between. The CDR3 DNA reads TGTGCCAGTAGTATGACCCGCGGGGCCCAGTACTTC. Amino acid sequence: CASSMTRGAQYF.

V usage is TRBV7-2 and J usage is TRBJ2-7; tentatively, D is TRBD2 (5 bases). V shed 3 bases and J shed 2 bases, with 11 bases lying between them. This CDR3 contains 14 residues. CDR1 and CDR2 from the germline V gene are SGHTA and FQGNSA. The CDR3 nucleotides are TGTGCCAGCAGCTTCGACTACCCCACCTACGAGCAGTACTTC. Residues: CASSFDYPTYEQYF.

This chain joins TRBV6-5 and TRBJ2-3; D is possibly TRBD1 or TRBD2 (5 bases each). The CDR3 length is 14 residues. In germline, CDR1 is MNHEY, CDR2 SVGAGI. V was trimmed by 5 bases and J by 2 bases, leaving 11 bases between them. This chain's CDR3 is CASSTPGLTDTQYF. CDR3 bases: TGTGCCAGCAGTACTCCGGGGCTCACAGATACGCAGTATTTT.

V usage is TRBV18 and J usage is TRBJ1-4, with 11 bases matching TRBD1. In germline, CDR1 is KGHSH, CDR2 LQKENI. J gave up 8 bases and V 0 bases, and 14 bases lay outside the gene matches. This CDR3 region has 19 residues. The CDR3 sequence is CASSPPPGQGGRLGEKLFF. The CDR3 DNA is TGTGCCAGCTCACCACCCCCGGGACAGGGGGGCCGGCTGGGGGAAAAACTGTTTTTT.

The chain joins TRBV5-1 to TRBJ2-2, with TRBD1 as a possible D gene (6 bases). V lost 0 bases, J lost 2 bases, and 14 bases lay in between. CDR1 SGHRS and CDR2 YFSETQ come from the germline V gene. The CDR3 has 17 amino acids. The CDR3 bases are TGCGCCAGCAGCTTGGCCGAAAACAGGGCCAACACCGGGGAGCTGTTTTTT. This gives the protein CASSLAENRANTGELFF.

The chain employs TRBV25-1 and TRBJ1-1, with D tentatively TRBD1 (6 bases). Germline CDR1 is MGHDK and CDR2 is SYGVNS. The germline V and J ends were trimmed by 0 bases and 11 bases, with 13 bases remaining between them. CDR3 length: 13 amino acids. The CDR3 reads CASSEYGYREAFF. The DNA of the CDR3 is TGTGCCAGCAGTGAATACGGCTACAGGGAGGCTTTCTTT.

The genes are TRBV5-6 and TRBJ2-3; D is undetermined. V was clipped by 4 bases and J by 4 bases, with 13 bases between them. Germline loops: CDR1 SGHDT, CDR2 YYEEEE. CDR3 length: 14 residues. CDR3 protein: CASSQLGTPDTQYF. CDR3 in DNA: TGTGCCAGCAGCCAGCTGGGAACACCAGATACGCAGTATTTT.

This clone was seen more than once but under ten times. The chain recombines TRBV10-3 with TRBJ2-2, with D perhaps being TRBD1 or TRBD2 (5 bases each). Looked up from germline, CDR1 is ENHRY and CDR2 is SYGVKD. Trimming took off 0 bases at V and 0 bases at J, with 5 bases between the two ends. CDR3 size: 15 residues. As DNA, the CDR3 is TGTGCCATCAGTGAGTCGGGGGCGAACACCGGGGAGCTGTTTTTT. This translates into CAISESGANTGELFF.

The CDR3 region has the DNA TGTGCCAGCAGTGAGGCTTCTGGTGACACCGGGGAGCTGTTTTTT. This gives the protein CASSEASGDTGELFF. The rearrangement joins TRBV25-1 to TRBJ2-2; D is unclear. In germline, CDR1 is MGHDK, CDR2 SYGVNS. Trimming took off 3 bases at V and 3 bases at J, with 11 bases between the two ends. The CDR3 is 15 residues long.

Remarks on this clone: Other DNA sequences within the sample encode an identical CDR3. This chain uses TRBV5-1 with TRBJ2-1, with D perhaps matching TRBD1 (6 bases). The CDR3 is 13 amino acids. In germline, CDR1 is SGHRS, CDR2 YFSETQ. Trimming removed 2 bases from V and 4 bases from J, with 7 bases in between. The CDR3 loop reads CASSLTGYNEQFF. As DNA, the CDR3 is TGCGCCAGCAGCTTAACAGGGTACAATGAGCAGTTCTTC.

Comment on this clone: The sample has other DNA sequences that encode this CDR3 too. The chain recombines TRBV18 with TRBJ2-3; TRBD1 is a possible D gene (6 bases). Trimming left V 3 bases short and J 3 bases short, with 10 bases between. The CDR3 length is 14 residues. The germline V gene encodes CDR1 KGHSH and CDR2 LQKENI. For the CDR3, the DNA is TGTGCCAGCTCACCGCAACAGGGAACAGATACGCAGTATTTT. This sequence encodes CASSPQQGTDTQYF.

A remark on this clone: Other DNA sequences in the same sample also yield this CDR3. J is TRBJ2-1 and V is TRBV18, with a possible D match to TRBD2 (5 bases). Germline-derived CDR1 and CDR2 are KGHSH and LQKENI. The CDR3 covers 14 residues. Trimming took 2 bases from V and 1 from J, leaving 6 bases between them. The CDR3 protein is CASSPTGSYNEQFF. The CDR3 DNA sequence: TGTGCCAGCTCACCAACGGGATCCTACAATGAGCAGTTCTTC.

The V gene is TRBV6-5, the J gene TRBJ2-7; tentatively, D is TRBD1 (5 bases). The germline V gene has CDR1 MNHEY and CDR2 SVGAGI. Trimming took off 5 bases at V and 2 bases at J, with 10 bases between the two ends. The CDR3 is 13 amino acids. The CDR3, as DNA: TGTGCCAGCAGTACAGGATCTCCCTACGAGCAGTACTTC. Translated: CASSTGSPYEQYF.

The V call is TRBV25-1, the J call TRBJ2-7, with unresolved D. V was clipped by 0 bases and J by 3 bases, with 6 bases between them. The CDR3 loop spans 13 amino acids. Germline-derived CDR1 and CDR2 are MGHDK and SYGVNS. The DNA of the CDR3 is TGTGCCAGCAGTGAATATATCCACTACGAGCAGTACTTC. Translating it yields CASSEYIHYEQYF.

This rearrangement joins TRBV4-1 to TRBJ2-1; D is ambiguous. This CDR3 has 16 amino acids. Germline V gives CDR1 MGHRA, CDR2 YSYEKL. V dropped 4 bases and J dropped 9 bases, with 22 bases sitting between them. The CDR3 reads CASSPISPGVSGEQFF. The CDR3, as DNA: TGCGCCAGCAGCCCAATCTCCCCTGGAGTTTCGGGTGAGCAGTTCTTC.

The chain couples TRBV29-1 to TRBJ1-5, with TRBD1 as a possible D gene (6 bases). V was pared by 6 bases and J by 5 bases, with 14 bases between. This CDR3 contains 13 residues. Germline V lookup: CDR1 SQVTM, CDR2 ANQGSEA. The DNA for the CDR3 is TGCAGCGTCGTAATACAGGGAGATCAGCCCCAGCATTTT. This sequence encodes CSVVIQGDQPQHF.

The rearrangement joins TRBV27 to TRBJ2-7; a possible D gene is TRBD1 (5 bases). The length of the CDR3 is 15 residues. In germline, CDR1 is MNHEY, CDR2 SMNVEV (reference sequence). V was clipped by 3 bases and J by 4 bases, with 16 bases between them. CDR3 protein: CASSFQGGNRYEQYF. The DNA for the CDR3 is TGTGCCAGCAGTTTTCAGGGTGGGAATCGGTACGAGCAGTACTTC.

For the CDR3, the DNA is TGTGCCAGCAGTTTTTCGGGGCCTCGGGGCTACACCTTC. It yields the protein CASSFSGPRGYTF. The chain has TRBV28 and TRBJ1-2; the D gene is possibly TRBD1 (5 bases). The CDR3 runs 13 residues. CDR1 and CDR2 (germline): MDHEN, SYDVKM. V was shortened by 3 bases and J by 8 bases, with 13 bases between the two germline ends.

This chain links TRBV28 with TRBJ2-7, with a weak D call TRBD2 (6 bases). Germline V CDR1 and CDR2: MDHEN, SYDVKM. This CDR3 region has 16 residues. V lost 6 bases to trimming and J lost 5 bases, with 23 bases between them. CDR3 amino acids: CASRPGTGREYNEQYF. The CDR3 DNA reads as TGTGCCAGCAGACCCGGGACGGGGCGGGAATATAACGAGCAGTACTTC.

The J gene is TRBJ2-2, the V gene TRBV7-6; possibly TRBD2 for D (7 bases). CDR1 and CDR2 from the germline V gene are SGHVS and FNYEAQ. The CDR3 covers 15 residues. V was cut by 1 base and J by 6 bases, with 12 bases left in between. DNA for the CDR3: TGTGCCAGCAGCTTAGGAACAGGGAGGGCCGGGGAGCTGTTTTTT. Protein sequence: CASSLGTGRAGELFF. Together with reference TRBV7-6 and TRBJ2-2, the CDR3 gives the full variable domain: GAGVSQSPRYKVTKRGQDVALRCDPISGHVSLYWYRQALGQGPEFLTYFNYEAQQDKSGLPNDRFSAERPEGSISTLTIQRTEQRDSAMYRCASSLGTGRAGELFFGEGSRLTVL.